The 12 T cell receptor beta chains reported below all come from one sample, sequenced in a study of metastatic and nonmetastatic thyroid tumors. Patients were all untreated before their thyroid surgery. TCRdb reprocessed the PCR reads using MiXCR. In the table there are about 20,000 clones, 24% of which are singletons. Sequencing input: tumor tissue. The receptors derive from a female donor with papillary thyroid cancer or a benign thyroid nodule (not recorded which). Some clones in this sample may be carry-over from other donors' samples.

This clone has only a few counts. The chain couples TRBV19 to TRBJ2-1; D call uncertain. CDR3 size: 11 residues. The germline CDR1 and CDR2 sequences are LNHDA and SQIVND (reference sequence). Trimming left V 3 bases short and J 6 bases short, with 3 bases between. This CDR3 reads CASSMSNEQFF. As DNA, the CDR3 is TGTGCCAGTAGTATGAGCAATGAGCAGTTCTTC.

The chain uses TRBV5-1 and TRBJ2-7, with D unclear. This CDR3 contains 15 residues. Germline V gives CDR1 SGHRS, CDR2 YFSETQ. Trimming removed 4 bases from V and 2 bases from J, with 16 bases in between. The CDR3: CASSTTDFSPYEQYF. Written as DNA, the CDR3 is TGCGCCAGCAGCACCACAGATTTCTCTCCCTACGAGCAGTACTTC.

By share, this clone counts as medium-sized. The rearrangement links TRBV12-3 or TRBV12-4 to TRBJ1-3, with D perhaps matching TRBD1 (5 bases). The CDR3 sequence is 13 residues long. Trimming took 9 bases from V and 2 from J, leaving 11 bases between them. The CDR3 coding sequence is TGTGCCAGTGGGGACGGACCTGGAAACACCATATATTTT. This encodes CASGDGPGNTIYF.

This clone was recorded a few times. CDR3 residues: CASTESEQPQHF. DNA of the CDR3: TGTGCCAGCACAGAATCAGAGCAGCCCCAGCATTTT. V usage is TRBV28 and J usage is TRBJ1-5; D remains unclear. This CDR3 has 12 amino acids. Germline CDR1 and CDR2: MDHEN and SYDVKM. Trimming removed 7 bases at V and 7 bases at J, with 11 bases between.

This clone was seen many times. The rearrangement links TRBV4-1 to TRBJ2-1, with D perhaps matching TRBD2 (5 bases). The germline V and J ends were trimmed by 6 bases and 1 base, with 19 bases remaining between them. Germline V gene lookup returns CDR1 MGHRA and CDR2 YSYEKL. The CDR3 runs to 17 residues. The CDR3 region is CASRPERLRRSYNEQFF. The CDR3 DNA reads TGCGCCAGCAGACCGGAGCGGCTCAGGCGGTCCTACAATGAGCAGTTCTTC.

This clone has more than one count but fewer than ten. CDR3 sequence reads: CSDQTGTGGYNEQFF. CDR3 sequence (DNA): TGCAGTGATCAGACCGGGACAGGGGGTTACAATGAGCAGTTCTTC. The chain links TRBV20-1 to TRBJ2-1; 11 nucleotides match TRBD1. The germline V gene encodes CDR1 DFQATT and CDR2 SNEGSKA (reference sequence). The V segment lost 7 bases and the J segment 4 bases; nucleotides outside the gene matches: 9. The CDR3 totals 15 residues.

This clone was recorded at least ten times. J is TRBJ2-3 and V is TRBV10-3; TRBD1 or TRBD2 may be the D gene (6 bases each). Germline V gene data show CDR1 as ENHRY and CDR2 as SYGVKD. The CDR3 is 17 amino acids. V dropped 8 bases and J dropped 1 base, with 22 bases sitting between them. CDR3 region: CAISMKGGSGGTDTQYF. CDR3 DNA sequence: TGTGCCATCTCGATGAAAGGGGGGTCAGGGGGCACAGATACGCAGTATTTT.

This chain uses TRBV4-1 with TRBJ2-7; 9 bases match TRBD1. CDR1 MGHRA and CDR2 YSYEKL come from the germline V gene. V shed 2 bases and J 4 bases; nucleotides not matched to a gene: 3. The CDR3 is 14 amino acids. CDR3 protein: CASSQWTGEYEQYF. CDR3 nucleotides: TGCGCCAGCAGCCAATGGACAGGGGAGTACGAGCAGTACTTC.

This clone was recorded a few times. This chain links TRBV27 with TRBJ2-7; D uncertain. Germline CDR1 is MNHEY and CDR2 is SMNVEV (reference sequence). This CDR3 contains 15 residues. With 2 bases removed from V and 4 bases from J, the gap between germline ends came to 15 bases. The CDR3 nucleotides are TGTGCCAGCAGTTTACTACAACGCTTCCCTTACGAGCAGTACTTC. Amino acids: CASSLLQRFPYEQYF.

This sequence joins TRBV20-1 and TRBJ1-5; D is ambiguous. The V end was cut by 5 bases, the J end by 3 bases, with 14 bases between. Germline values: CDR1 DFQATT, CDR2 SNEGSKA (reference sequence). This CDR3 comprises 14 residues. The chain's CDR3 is CSARPGQFNQPQHF. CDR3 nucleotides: TGCAGTGCTCGACCTGGGCAGTTCAATCAGCCCCAGCATTTT.

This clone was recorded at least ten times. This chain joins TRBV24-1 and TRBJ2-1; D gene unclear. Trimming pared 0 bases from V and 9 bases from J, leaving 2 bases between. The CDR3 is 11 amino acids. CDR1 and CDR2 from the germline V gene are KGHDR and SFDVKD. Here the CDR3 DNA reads TGTGCCACCAGTGATTTGAGTGAGCAGTTCTTC. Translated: CATSDLSEQFF.

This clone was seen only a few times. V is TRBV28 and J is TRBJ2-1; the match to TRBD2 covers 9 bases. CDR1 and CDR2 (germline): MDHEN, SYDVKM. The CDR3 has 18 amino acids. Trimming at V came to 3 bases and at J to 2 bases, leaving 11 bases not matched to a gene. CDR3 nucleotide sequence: TGTGCCAGCAGTTTTGGGACTTGGGGACTAGCTACCTACAATGAGCAGTTCTTC. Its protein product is CASSFGTWGLATYNEQFF.